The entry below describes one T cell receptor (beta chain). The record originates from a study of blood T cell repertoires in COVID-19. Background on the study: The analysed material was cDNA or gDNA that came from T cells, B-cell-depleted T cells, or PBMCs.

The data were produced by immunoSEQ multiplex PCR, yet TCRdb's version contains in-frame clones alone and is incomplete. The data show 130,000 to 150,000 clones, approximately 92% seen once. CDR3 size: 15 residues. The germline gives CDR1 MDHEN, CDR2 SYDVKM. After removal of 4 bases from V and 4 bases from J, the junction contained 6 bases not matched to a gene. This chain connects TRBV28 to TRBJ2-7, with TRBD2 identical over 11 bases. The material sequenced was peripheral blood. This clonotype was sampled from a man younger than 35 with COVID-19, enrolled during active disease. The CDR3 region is CASSSSASGRYEQYF. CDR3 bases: TGTGCCAGCAGTTCCTCGGCTAGCGGGAGGTACGAGCAGTACTTC.